A selection of T cell receptor beta chains follows, all from one sample in a study of cytomegalovirus exposure and HLA in healthy donors. Profiling relied on immunoSEQ multiplex PCR, and the TCRdb table lists in-frame clones only, not all of them. The profile covers 160,000 or so clones, with 86% appearing a single time and 2% to 3% taken by the ten largest. Sequencing input: PBMCs. The receptors stem from a man between 18 and 35 years old in good health and CMV-seropositive. Both conserved end residues are part of each CDR3. D genes are given only for firm matches. The listing skips clone size in some rows; elsewhere it reads once, few, many or a size class.

size: .
D: TRBD2
J: TRBJ2-5
length: 19
V: TRBV7-9
DNA: TGTGCCAGCAGCTTAGCCCTAGCGGGGGGGCTTATATTGCAAGAGACCCAGTACTTC
CDR3: CASSLALAGGLILQETQYF

size: .
D: TRBD1
J: TRBJ1-1
length: 14
V: TRBV15
DNA: TGTGCCACCAGTCTTTCAACAGGGGTTACTGAAGCTTTCTTT
CDR3: CATSLSTGVTEAFF

size: .
D: .
J: TRBJ1-5
length: 14
V: TRBV10-3
DNA: TGTGCCATCAGTGAAGGGGATAGCAATCAGCCCCAGCATTTT
CDR3: CAISEGDSNQPQHF

size: .
D: TRBD1
J: TRBJ1-2
length: 12
V: TRBV19
DNA: TGTGCCACCCTACGGGACAGCAATGGCTACACCTTC
CDR3: CATLRDSNGYTF

size: .
D: TRBD2
J: TRBJ2-4
length: 14
V: TRBV9
DNA: TGTGCCAACAACTCGGCGGGACTAGCTAACATTCAGTACTTC
CDR3: CANNSAGLANIQYF

size: once
D: TRBD1
J: TRBJ1-6
length: 15
V: TRBV2
DNA: TGTGCCAGCAGTGTCGGACAGGGGAGTTTTTCACCCCTCCACTTT
CDR3: CASSVGQGSFSPLHF

size: .
D: .
J: TRBJ2-1
length: 12
V: TRBV5-6
DNA: TGTGCCAGCAGCTTCGGGGGTCATGAGCAGTTCTTC
CDR3: CASSFGGHEQFF

size: .
D: .
J: TRBJ1-3
length: 15
V: TRBV9
DNA: TGTGCCAGCAGCGTAGGCGGGACCTCTGGAAACACCATATATTTT
CDR3: CASSVGGTSGNTIYF

size: .
D: .
J: TRBJ2-1
length: 15
V: TRBV7-3
DNA: TGTGCCAGCAGCCCCTATCTCGGGGGCTACAATGAGCAGTTCTTC
CDR3: CASSPYLGGYNEQFF

size: .
D: .
J: TRBJ2-7
length: 13
V: TRBV4-3
DNA: TGCGCCAGCAGCCAAGGACAAACATACGAGCAGTACTTC
CDR3: CASSQGQTYEQYF

size: .
D: .
J: TRBJ2-2
length: 14
V: TRBV9
DNA: TGTGCCAGCAGCGTAGTGGGGGCAGGCGGGGAGCTGTTTTTT
CDR3: CASSVVGAGGELFF

size: few
D: TRBD2
J: TRBJ2-3
length: 16
V: TRBV6-6
DNA: TGTGCCAGCAGGGGGCGACTAGCGGGGGGCACAGATACGCAGTATTTT
CDR3: CASRGRLAGGTDTQYF

size: .
D: TRBD1
J: TRBJ1-2
length: 14
V: TRBV9
DNA: TGTGCCAGCAGCACGCTACAGGGGGCAGGTGGCTACACCTTC
CDR3: CASSTLQGAGGYTF

size: few
D: TRBD2
J: TRBJ2-7
length: 15
V: TRBV9
DNA: TGTGCCAGCAGCGTAGGCGGCGGGGGGACCTACGAGCAGTACTTC
CDR3: CASSVGGGGTYEQYF

size: .
D: TRBD2
J: TRBJ2-1
length: 16
V: TRBV28
DNA: TGTGCCAGCAGTTTACCGGGACTAGCGGGAGGGAGTGAGCAGTTCTTC
CDR3: CASSLPGLAGGSEQFF

size: .
D: .
J: TRBJ1-2
length: 13
V: TRBV7-2
DNA: TGTGCCAGCAGCTTAAGGAGGGCAGATGGCTACACCTTC
CDR3: CASSLRRADGYTF

size: .
D: TRBD1
J: TRBJ1-2
length: 13
V: TRBV2
DNA: TGTGCCAGTCACAGGGGTGGGGCTTATGGCTACACCTTC
CDR3: CASHRGGAYGYTF

size: .
D: TRBD1
J: TRBJ1-1
length: 13
V: TRBV6-1
DNA: TGTGCCAGCAGCGAGCGACAGGGGGCTGAAGCTTTCTTT
CDR3: CASSERQGAEAFF

size: once
D: .
J: TRBJ1-1
length: 13
V: TRBV6-1
DNA: TGTGCCAGCAGTGAAGCAGCCGGGAGATTAGCTTTCTTT
CDR3: CASSEAAGRLAFF

size: .
D: .
J: TRBJ2-1
length: 19
V: TRBV14
DNA: TGTGCCAGCAGCCTGCCTCGGGGGTCAGCCTTACCCTCCTACAATGAGCAGTTCTTC
CDR3: CASSLPRGSALPSYNEQFF

size: .
D: TRBD2
J: TRBJ2-5
length: 15
V: TRBV5-1
DNA: TGCGCCAGCAGCGGTCAAGCGGGGGGGAAAGAGACCCAGTACTTC
CDR3: CASSGQAGGKETQYF

size: .
D: .
J: TRBJ2-5
length: 14
V: TRBV5-4
DNA: TGTGCCAGCAGCTTTCAAGTCTTAGAGGAGACCCAGTACTTC
CDR3: CASSFQVLEETQYF

size: .
D: TRBD2
J: TRBJ2-1
length: 16
V: TRBV2
DNA: TGTGCCAGCAGGTTCGTGGTAGCGGGCTATGACAATGAGCAGTTCTTC
CDR3: CASRFVVAGYDNEQFF

size: .
D: TRBD2
J: TRBJ2-1
length: 15
V: TRBV28
DNA: TGTGCCAAGACCCCGCGGGAGAGCTCCTACAATGAGCAGTTCTTC
CDR3: CAKTPRESSYNEQFF

size: .
D: TRBD1
J: TRBJ1-2
length: 14
V: TRBV29-1
DNA: TGCAGCGTTGAAAGGACAGGGTCTAACTATGGCTACACCTTC
CDR3: CSVERTGSNYGYTF

size: .
D: .
J: TRBJ1-1
length: 13
V: TRBV30
DNA: TGTGCCTGGAGTGTAGGGGATAGGGCTGAAGCTTTCTTT
CDR3: CAWSVGDRAEAFF

size: once
D: TRBD1
J: TRBJ1-1
length: 14
V: TRBV19
DNA: TGTGCCAGTAGTATAGAAGACAGGGGTCTGGGAGCTTTCTTT
CDR3: CASSIEDRGLGAFF

size: .
D: TRBD2
J: TRBJ2-2
length: 16
V: TRBV9
DNA: TGTGCCAGCAGCGTTGGACTAGCGGGAGTGGCCGGGGAGCTGTTTTTT
CDR3: CASSVGLAGVAGELFF

size: medium-sized
D: .
J: TRBJ1-5
length: 13
V: TRBV7-9
DNA: TGTGCCAGCAGCTCCGCACCGGTCGGGGCCCAGCATTTT
CDR3: CASSSAPVGAQHF

size: .
D: TRBD1
J: TRBJ1-2
length: 14
V: TRBV27
DNA: TGTGCCAGCAGTTTCAGGACAGGGATGGATGGCTACACCTTC
CDR3: CASSFRTGMDGYTF

size: .
D: .
J: TRBJ2-7
length: 12
V: TRBV11-2
DNA: TGTGCCAGCAGCTTAAGCAGGCGCGAGCAGTACTTC
CDR3: CASSLSRREQYF

size: once
D: .
J: TRBJ1-5
length: 16
V: TRBV27
DNA: TGTGCCAGCAGTTCCCTACCGTTAGATAGCAATCAGCCCCAGCATTTT
CDR3: CASSSLPLDSNQPQHF

size: .
D: .
J: TRBJ1-2
length: 13
V: TRBV28
DNA: TGTGCCAGTGAAGGGGGGGGGAACTATGGCTACACCTTC
CDR3: CASEGGGNYGYTF

size: .
D: .
J: TRBJ2-7
length: 12
V: TRBV5-1
DNA: TGCGCCAGCAGCGAGGGCTCCTACGAGCAGTACTTC
CDR3: CASSEGSYEQYF

size: once
D: .
J: TRBJ2-3
length: 13
V: TRBV30
DNA: TGTGCCTGGAAAAAAAGACCCCTCGGGACGCAGTATTTT
CDR3: CAWKKRPLGTQYF

size: .
D: TRBD2
J: TRBJ2-1
length: 16
V: TRBV5-1
DNA: TGCGCCAGCAGCTTGGCCGGGGCTAGCGGGAACAATGAGCAGTTCTTC
CDR3: CASSLAGASGNNEQFF

size: .
D: .
J: TRBJ2-7
length: 13
V: TRBV11-2
DNA: TGTGCCAGCAGCGGAGGACTGGACTACGAGCAGTACTTC
CDR3: CASSGGLDYEQYF

size: few
D: .
J: TRBJ1-6
length: 14
V: TRBV19
DNA: TGTGCCAGTAGTATCGGGACAAGCAGCTCACCCCTCCACTTT
CDR3: CASSIGTSSSPLHF

size: .
D: .
J: TRBJ1-1
length: 13
V: TRBV2
DNA: TGTGCCAGCATCGGACTGGTCGGGACTGAAGCTTTCTTT
CDR3: CASIGLVGTEAFF

size: .
D: TRBD2
J: TRBJ2-3
length: 16
V: TRBV19
DNA: TGTGCCAGTAGTATTAGGGCTAGCGGAGTTGCAGATACGCAGTATTTT
CDR3: CASSIRASGVADTQYF

size: .
D: .
J: TRBJ1-1
length: 13
V: TRBV7-9
DNA: TGTGCCAGCAGCTCCCAACCGGGCACTGAAGCTTTCTTT
CDR3: CASSSQPGTEAFF

size: .
D: .
J: TRBJ1-6
length: 15
V: TRBV10-3
DNA: TGTGCCATCAAGGGGGACAAGGGTTATAATTCACCCCTCCACTTT
CDR3: CAIKGDKGYNSPLHF

size: .
D: TRBD2
J: TRBJ2-2
length: 16
V: TRBV4-3
DNA: TGCGCCAGCAGGACTAGCGGGAAGTACAACACCGGGGAGCTGTTTTTT
CDR3: CASRTSGKYNTGELFF

size: .
D: .
J: TRBJ2-5
length: 15
V: TRBV21-1
DNA: TGTGCCAGCACCCATCTAGCGGGAGCGGTGGAGACCCAGTACTTC
CDR3: CASTHLAGAVETQYF

size: .
D: TRBD2
J: TRBJ2-7
length: 16
V: TRBV4-3
DNA: TGCGCCAGCAGCCAGGGCCCTAGCGGGGGGGCCTACGAGCAGTACTTC
CDR3: CASSQGPSGGAYEQYF

size: .
D: TRBD1
J: TRBJ2-7
length: 13
V: TRBV30
DNA: TGTGCCTGGAGTATCCAGGGGGCCTACGAGCAGTACTTC
CDR3: CAWSIQGAYEQYF

size: .
D: TRBD1
J: TRBJ2-3
length: 14
V: TRBV6-1
DNA: TGTGCCAGCAGTCTCACAGGGGGCGGAAATACGCAGTATTTT
CDR3: CASSLTGGGNTQYF

size: .
D: TRBD2
J: TRBJ2-7
length: 15
V: TRBV6-6
DNA: TGTGCCAGCAGTTACGTGTCTAGCGGGAGCTACGAGCAGTACTTC
CDR3: CASSYVSSGSYEQYF

size: .
D: TRBD1
J: TRBJ2-1
length: 16
V: TRBV4-3
DNA: TGCGCCAGCAGCCAGACCCCGGGGGACAGGGGGGATGAGCAGTTCTTC
CDR3: CASSQTPGDRGDEQFF

size: .
D: .
J: TRBJ2-3
length: 12
V: TRBV28
DNA: TGTGCCAGCGGAGGGTACACAGATACGCAGTATTTT
CDR3: CASGGYTDTQYF

size: .
D: TRBD1
J: TRBJ1-4
length: 14
V: TRBV5-1
DNA: TGCGCCAGCAGCTTGGAGGGGGCGTATGAAAAACTGTTTTTT
CDR3: CASSLEGAYEKLFF

size: few
D: TRBD1
J: TRBJ1-3
length: 15
V: TRBV5-4
DNA: TGTGCCAGCAGCGGTACAGGGGGAATTGGAAACACCATATATTTT
CDR3: CASSGTGGIGNTIYF

size: .
D: .
J: TRBJ1-4
length: 14
V: TRBV5-6
DNA: TGTGCCAGCAGCTTGGGTTCCACAATTGAAAAACTGTTTTTT
CDR3: CASSLGSTIEKLFF

size: .
D: .
J: TRBJ2-1
length: 16
V: TRBV2
DNA: TGTGCCAGCAGTCCCCCCATGGGGGGGGCGTACAATGAGCAGTTCTTC
CDR3: CASSPPMGGAYNEQFF

size: .
D: TRBD1
J: TRBJ1-4
length: 12
V: TRBV6-6
DNA: TGTGCCAGCGGACAGGGTGATGAAAAACTGTTTTTT
CDR3: CASGQGDEKLFF

size: .
D: TRBD2
J: TRBJ2-7
length: 19
V: TRBV7-2
DNA: TGTGCCAGCAGCCCACTAAAATCTAGCGGGAGTTTCCGGAGGTACGAGCAGTACTTC
CDR3: CASSPLKSSGSFRRYEQYF

size: .
D: .
J: TRBJ2-3
length: 12
V: TRBV29-1
DNA: TGCAGCGTTGGTGGACAGACAGATACGCAGTATTTT
CDR3: CSVGGQTDTQYF

size: .
D: TRBD1
J: TRBJ2-2
length: 15
V: TRBV7-3
DNA: TGTGCCAGCAGCAGGGACAGGGTGGGCGCCGGGGAGCTGTTTTTT
CDR3: CASSRDRVGAGELFF

size: .
D: TRBD1
J: TRBJ2-3
length: 17
V: TRBV4-1
DNA: TGCGCCAGCAGCCAACAGGCGGGACAGGGTCCCACAGATACGCAGTATTTT
CDR3: CASSQQAGQGPTDTQYF

size: .
D: TRBD1
J: TRBJ1-1
length: 15
V: TRBV5-4
DNA: TGTGCCAGCAGCCTAAACAGGGGTGGGGGCGCTGAAGCTTTCTTT
CDR3: CASSLNRGGGAEAFF